Following are 21 T cell receptor beta chains from one sample sequenced in a study of blood T cells in healthy people across ages. The use of a sample-barcoded 5' primer and a J-beta primer mix characterized a second PCR of roughly 6 to 11 cycles. TCRdb re-called the 5' RACE reads with MiXCR, one entry per CDR3 protein. The table records about 830,000 distinct CDR3 sequences, around 68% of them present only once. Source material: blood. The source of these receptors is a man aged 25-45 years in good health.

This clonotype was seen only a few times. The chain carries TRBV4-3 and TRBJ2-1, with D possibly called TRBD1 or TRBD2 (5 bases each). Trimming took off 1 base at V and 7 bases at J, with 11 bases between the two ends. Germline CDR1 reads LGHNA; CDR2 reads YSLEER. The CDR3 has 14 amino acids. CDR3 loop: CASSQAGTQNEQFF. The CDR3 DNA is TGCGCCAGCAGCCAAGCCGGGACCCAGAATGAGCAGTTCTTC.

The chain carries TRBV9 and TRBJ2-5, with D tentatively TRBD2 (5 bases). This CDR3 has 14 residues. CDR1 SGDLS and CDR2 YYNGEE come from the germline V gene. Trimming removed 0 bases from V and 4 bases from J, with 10 bases in between. CDR3 loop: CASSVDEGRETQYF. Here the CDR3 DNA reads TGTGCCAGCAGCGTAGACGAAGGGAGAGAGACCCAGTACTTC. Complete variable domain (other parts from reference TRBV9 and TRBJ2-5): DSGVTQTPKHLITATGQRVTLRCSPRSGDLSVYWYQQSLDQGLQFLIQYYNGEERAKGNILERFSAQQFPDLHSELNLSSLELGDSALYFCASSVDEGRETQYFGPGTRLLVL.

This sequence joins TRBV6-4 and TRBJ2-3, with D possibly being TRBD2 (6 bases). The CDR3 contains 15 residues. V gave up 3 bases and J gave up 0 bases, with 10 bases separating them. Germline V gene lookup returns CDR1 MRHNA and CDR2 SNTAGT. The CDR3 spells CASSDGGTSTDTQYF. CDR3 in DNA: TGTGCCAGCAGTGATGGGGGGACTAGCACAGATACGCAGTATTTT.

V usage is TRBV7-2 and J usage is TRBJ1-2, with 9 bases that match TRBD1. Germline V gene lookup returns CDR1 SGHTA and CDR2 FQGNSA. The CDR3 consists of 19 residues. Unmatched junction bases numbered 21, after V lost 3 bases and J lost 7 bases. This chain's CDR3 is CASSFRMRTPGQGGSGYTF. The CDR3 nucleotides read TGTGCCAGCAGCTTTCGAATGAGAACTCCGGGACAGGGCGGGAGTGGCTACACCTTC.

The chain has TRBV7-3 and TRBJ2-6; tentatively, D is TRBD1 or TRBD2 (7 bases each). The CDR3 sequence is 19 residues long. Germline CDR1 and CDR2: SGHTA and FQGTGA. Deletions cut 0 bases from V and 0 bases from J, with 15 bases between. The CDR3 coding sequence is TGTGCCAGCAGCTTAACGCCCAGGGGGGGAGACTCTGGGGCCAACGTCCTGACTTTC. It encodes CASSLTPRGGDSGANVLTF.

This clonotype was detected only a few times. The chain is built from TRBV28 and TRBJ1-2; the D is unclear. CDR1 and CDR2 (germline): MDHEN, SYDVKM. The length of the CDR3 is 14 residues. V lost 10 bases to trimming and J lost 4 bases, with 19 bases between them. CDR3 nucleotides: TGTGCCACCCGATCGTCGGCCAGTGGCTATGGCTACACCTTC. It is translated as CATRSSASGYGYTF.

The rearrangement uses TRBV12-3 or TRBV12-4 and TRBJ2-7; TRBD1 aligns across 8 bases. The CDR3 runs 14 residues. V gave up 6 bases and J gave up 4 bases; unmatched junction bases: 8. CDR3 sequence (DNA): TGTGCCAGCAGATCCGGGACAGGTTCTTACGAGCAGTACTTC. Translation: CASRSGTGSYEQYF.

For this clonotype: An end of the junction does not agree with germline; a read error may underlie this. The chain couples TRBV29-1 to TRBJ2-7; TRBD1 matches 7 bases. CDR1 is SQVTM and CDR2 is ANQGSEA in the germline V gene. CDR3 length equals 15 residues. The CDR3 loop is CSFLNNRGSSHEQYF. For the CDR3, the DNA is TGCAGCTTCCTTAACAACAGGGGCAGCTCCCACGAGCAGTACTTC.

This clonotype showed up just a few times. The chain employs TRBV7-2 and TRBJ2-3, with 8 bases matching TRBD1. From germline, CDR1 is SGHTA and CDR2 FQGNSA. V shed 6 bases and J 9 bases; nucleotides not matched to a gene: 5. The CDR3 runs 12 residues. The CDR3 region is CASRDRVETQYF. CDR3 DNA sequence: TGTGCCAGCAGGGACAGGGTCGAAACGCAGTATTTT.

This clonotype was seen once. This sequence joins TRBV5-5 and TRBJ2-2; D unresolved. Trimming left V 6 bases short and J 3 bases short, with 18 bases between. Germline V CDR1 and CDR2: SGHKS, YYEKEE (reference sequence). The CDR3 runs 16 residues. The CDR3 sequence is CASTRLGLADTGELFF. In DNA, the CDR3 is TGTGCCAGCACCCGGCTAGGCCTGGCGGACACCGGGGAGCTGTTTTTT.

This clonotype was counted only a few times. V usage is TRBV7-2 and J usage is TRBJ2-7; TRBD2 matches 8 bases. This CDR3 is built from 14 residues. Trimming cost V 1 base and J 5 bases; bases outside gene matches: 4. The germline V gene encodes CDR1 SGHTA and CDR2 FQGNSA. CDR3 sequence reads: CASSLVSGVDEQYF. The CDR3 DNA reads TGTGCCAGCAGCTTAGTTAGCGGGGTCGACGAGCAGTACTTC.

This rearrangement joins TRBV6-2 or TRBV6-3 to TRBJ2-3, with D tentatively TRBD2 (6 bases). Trimming pared 5 bases from V and 6 bases from J, leaving 18 bases between. This CDR3 comprises 15 residues. Looked up from germline, CDR1 is MNHEY and CDR2 is SVGEGT. The CDR3: CASSPPGLYADTQYF. CDR3 in DNA: TGTGCCAGCAGTCCCCCGGGACTTTATGCGGATACGCAGTATTTT.

The chain combines TRBV2 with TRBJ2-3; 9 positions match TRBD1. This CDR3 has 15 residues. Per germline, CDR1 SNHLY and CDR2 FYNNEI. V trimming: 7 bases; J trimming: 5 bases; junction bases outside the gene matches: 10. The CDR3 DNA reads TGTGCCAGCAACCTTCGGGACAGGGCGAGAGATACGCAGTATTTT. Translating gives CASNLRDRARDTQYF.

This clonotype was detected a few times. The chain recombines TRBV5-1 with TRBJ2-3; D is undetermined. Trimming took off 0 bases at V and 3 bases at J, with 8 bases between the two ends. There are 14 residues in the CDR3. Per germline, CDR1 SGHRS and CDR2 YFSETQ. The chain's CDR3 is CASSLVLATDTQYF. The CDR3, as DNA: TGCGCCAGCAGCTTGGTCTTGGCTACAGATACGCAGTATTTT.

The V gene is TRBV30, the J gene TRBJ2-3; a weak D match, TRBD2 (6 bases). The V end lost 4 bases, the J end lost 2 bases, and 22 bases lay between the germline ends. The CDR3 has 17 amino acids. The V gene's germline CDR1 is GTSNPN and CDR2 SVGIG (reference sequence). The CDR3 sequence is CAWTPPRASAVTDTQYF. The CDR3 nucleotides read TGTGCCTGGACACCCCCCCGGGCTAGCGCGGTCACAGATACGCAGTATTTT.

DNA for the CDR3: TGCAGTGCTAGCCGCCGGGAATTGGGTTCACCCCTCCACTTT. Its translation is CSASRRELGSPLHF. V and J are TRBV20-1 and TRBJ1-6; D is unresolved. V was cut by 3 bases and J by 9 bases, with 15 bases left in between. Germline CDR1 is DFQATT and CDR2 is SNEGSKA (reference sequence). The length of the CDR3 is 14 residues.

The chain recombines TRBV7-8 with TRBJ1-6, with 8 bases that match TRBD1. J was trimmed by 10 bases and V by 1 base; bases with no gene match: 0. CDR1 and CDR2 (germline): SGHVS, FQNEAQ. The CDR3 spans 13 residues. CDR3 coding DNA: TGTGCCAGCAGCTTAGGACAGGGGTCACCCCTCCACTTT. It specifies CASSLGQGSPLHF.

There are a few counts of this clonotype. The chain carries TRBV12-3 or TRBV12-4 and TRBJ2-6, with D perhaps matching TRBD1 (6 bases). V lost 5 bases to trimming and J lost 0 bases, with 11 bases between them. CDR3 length: 16 residues. CDR3 loop: CASSPGQSSGANVLTF. The CDR3 DNA reads as TGTGCCAGCAGTCCTGGACAGAGCTCTGGGGCCAACGTCCTGACTTTC.

The rearrangement uses TRBV28 and TRBJ2-5; 7 nucleotides match TRBD2. The J call may not be correct, given that the DNA end is closer to TRBJ2-7. This CDR3 region has 16 residues. Germline V lookup: CDR1 MDHEN, CDR2 SYDVKM. The CDR3 nucleotides read TGTGCCAGCAGTTTGTTTGTCGGCGGGGGTGCCTACGAGCAGTACTTC. Encoded protein: CASSLFVGGGAYEQYF.

The chain links TRBV9 to TRBJ2-4; D possibly corresponds to TRBD2 (5 bases). The CDR3 is 17 residues long. With 7 bases removed from V and 2 bases from J, the gap between germline ends came to 22 bases. Germline values: CDR1 SGDLS, CDR2 YYNGEE. The CDR3, as DNA: TGTGCCAGCTCGCCGGAGCGGTTTGTGGGATCCAAAAACATTCAGTACTTC. This codes for CASSPERFVGSKNIQYF.

This chain links TRBV11-2 with TRBJ2-7; perhaps TRBD2 as D (5 bases). This CDR3 contains 15 residues. V lost 2 bases to trimming and J lost 3 bases, with 14 bases between them. Germline values: CDR1 SGHAT, CDR2 FQNNGV. CDR3 loop: CASSLRWSGHYEQYF. CDR3 sequence (DNA): TGTGCCAGCAGCTTACGGTGGAGCGGCCACTACGAGCAGTACTTC.